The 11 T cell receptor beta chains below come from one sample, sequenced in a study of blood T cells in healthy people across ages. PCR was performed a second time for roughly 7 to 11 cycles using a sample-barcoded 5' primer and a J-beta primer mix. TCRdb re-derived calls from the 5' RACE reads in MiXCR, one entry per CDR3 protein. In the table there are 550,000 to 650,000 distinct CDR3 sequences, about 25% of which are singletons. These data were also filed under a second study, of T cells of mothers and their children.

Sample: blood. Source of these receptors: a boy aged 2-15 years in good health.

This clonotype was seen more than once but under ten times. The CDR3 sequence: CSATKTPGQGAVGNYGYTF. In DNA form, the CDR3 reads TGCAGTGCTACTAAAACACCGGGACAGGGGGCAGTTGGGAACTATGGCTACACCTTC. V and J are TRBV20-1 and TRBJ1-2; 12 positions agree with TRBD1. Unmatched junction bases numbered 17, after V lost 4 bases and J lost 2 bases. Germline CDR1 DFQATT, CDR2 SNEGSKA (reference sequence). This CDR3 is built from 19 residues.

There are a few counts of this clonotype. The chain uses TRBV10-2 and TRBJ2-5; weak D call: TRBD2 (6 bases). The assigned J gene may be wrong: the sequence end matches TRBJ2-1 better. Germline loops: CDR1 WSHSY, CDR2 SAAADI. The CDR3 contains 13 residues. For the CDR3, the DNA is TGCGCCGGACCACGCGGGACCTACAATGAGCAGTTCTTC. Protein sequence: CAGPRGTYNEQFF.

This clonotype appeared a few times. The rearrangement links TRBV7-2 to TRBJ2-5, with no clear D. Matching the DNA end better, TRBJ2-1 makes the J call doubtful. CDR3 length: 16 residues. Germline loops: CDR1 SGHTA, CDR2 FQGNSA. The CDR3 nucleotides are TGTGCCAGCAGCTTAGGCAGCCGAACCTCCTACAATGAGCAGTTCTTC. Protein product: CASSLGSRTSYNEQFF.

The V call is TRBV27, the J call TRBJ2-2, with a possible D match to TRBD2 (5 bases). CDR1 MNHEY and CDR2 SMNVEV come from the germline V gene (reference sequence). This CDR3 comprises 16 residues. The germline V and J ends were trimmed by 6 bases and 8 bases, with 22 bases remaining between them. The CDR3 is CASSRTSPGPRGELFF. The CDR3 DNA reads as TGTGCCAGCAGCCGCACTAGTCCGGGCCCCCGGGGGGAGCTGTTTTTT.

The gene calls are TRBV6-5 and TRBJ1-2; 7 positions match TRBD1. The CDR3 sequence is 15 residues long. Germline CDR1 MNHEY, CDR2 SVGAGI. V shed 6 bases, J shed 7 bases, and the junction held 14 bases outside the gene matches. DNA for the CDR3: TGTGCCAGCAGCCGGGGGACAGCTGTATTGTCTGGCTACACCTTC. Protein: CASSRGTAVLSGYTF.

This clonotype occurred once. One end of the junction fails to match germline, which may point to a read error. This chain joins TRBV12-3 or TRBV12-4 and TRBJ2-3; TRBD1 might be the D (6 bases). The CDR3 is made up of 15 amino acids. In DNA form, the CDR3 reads TGTGCCAGCAGCCCGGACTTAGGGGGACGAGATACGGAGTATTTT. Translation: CASSPDLGGRDTEYF.

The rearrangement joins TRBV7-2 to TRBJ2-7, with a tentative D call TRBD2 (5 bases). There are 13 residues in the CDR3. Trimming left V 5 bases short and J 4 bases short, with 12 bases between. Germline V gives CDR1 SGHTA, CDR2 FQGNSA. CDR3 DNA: TGTGCCAGCAGCCGCAGTCGGGGATACGAGCAGTACTTC. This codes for CASSRSRGYEQYF.

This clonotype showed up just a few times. DNA of the CDR3: TGCAGTGCAAGAACAGGGGTGAACACCGGGGAGCTGTTTTTT. It is translated as CSARTGVNTGELFF. The chain joins TRBV20-1 to TRBJ2-2; 7 nucleotides agree with TRBD1. The J segment lost 1 base and the V segment lost 6 bases, leaving 5 bases of the junction unmatched. This CDR3 contains 14 residues. Germline loops: CDR1 DFQATT, CDR2 SNEGSKA (reference sequence).

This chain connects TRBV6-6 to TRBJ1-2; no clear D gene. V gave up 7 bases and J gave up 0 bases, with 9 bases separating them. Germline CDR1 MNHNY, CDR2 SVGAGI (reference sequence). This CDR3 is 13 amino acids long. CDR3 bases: TGTGCCAGCACCCCCGACTCTAACTATGGCTACACCTTC. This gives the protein CASTPDSNYGYTF.

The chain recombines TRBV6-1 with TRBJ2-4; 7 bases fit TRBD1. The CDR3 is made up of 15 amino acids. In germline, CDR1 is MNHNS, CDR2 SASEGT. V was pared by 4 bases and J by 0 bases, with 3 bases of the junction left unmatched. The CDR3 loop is CASSGDSLAKNIQYF. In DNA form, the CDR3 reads TGTGCCAGCAGTGGGGACAGCTTAGCCAAAAACATTCAGTACTTC.

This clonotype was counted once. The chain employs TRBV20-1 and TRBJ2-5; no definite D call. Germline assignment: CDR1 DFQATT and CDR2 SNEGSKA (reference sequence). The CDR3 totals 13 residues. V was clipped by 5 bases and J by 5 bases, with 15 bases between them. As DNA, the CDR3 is TGCAGTGCTCCCAACTCCGTGGGGGAGACCCAGTACTTC. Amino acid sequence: CSAPNSVGETQYF.